One and the same sample provided the 19 T cell receptor beta chains below, sequenced in a study of spatial heterogeneity in lung cancer. A single record per CDR3 protein comes from TCRdb applying MiXCR to the 5' RACE reads. In the table there are tens of thousands of distinct CDR3 sequences, around 12% of which are singletons. Documented time point: sample taken at primary tumor resection. Sequencing of whole RNA from tumor, nontumor lung or frozen PBMC involved no sorting. Sequenced material: PBMCs, taken at surgery. These receptors came from a male donor with early-stage non-small cell lung cancer.

This clonotype has only a few counts. J is TRBJ2-3 and V is TRBV18; perhaps D is TRBD1 or TRBD2 (5 bases each). Germline V lookup: CDR1 KGHSH, CDR2 LQKENI. V was shortened by 3 bases and J by 0 bases, with 10 bases between the two germline ends. The CDR3 is made up of 15 amino acids. The CDR3 sequence: CASSPGESSTDTQYF. CDR3 DNA: TGTGCCAGCTCACCGGGGGAGTCGAGCACAGATACGCAGTATTTT.

This clonotype was counted at least ten times. The chain is built from TRBV7-2 and TRBJ1-1, with a possible D match to TRBD1 (5 bases). Trimming removed 4 bases from V and 1 base from J, with 16 bases in between. CDR1 and CDR2 from the germline V gene are SGHTA and FQGNSA. This CDR3 contains 16 residues. The CDR3 reads CASSYYPGGSNTEAFF. The CDR3 DNA sequence: TGTGCCAGCAGCTATTACCCTGGGGGATCGAACACTGAAGCTTTCTTT.

In its sample, this clonotype was seen many times. The gene calls are TRBV7-3 and TRBJ2-1; D gene ambiguous. The CDR3 totals 13 residues. The germline V gene encodes CDR1 SGHTA and CDR2 FQGTGA. V was shortened by 4 bases and J by 9 bases, with 13 bases between the two germline ends. CDR3 coding DNA: TGTGCCAGCAGCTCAGACTGGCGAAGTGAGCAGTTCTTC. Translating gives CASSSDWRSEQFF.

This clonotype showed up many times. V usage is TRBV27 and J usage is TRBJ1-4; unclear D gene. Germline V CDR1 and CDR2: MNHEY, SMNVEV (reference sequence). The CDR3 consists of 14 residues. V was clipped by 6 bases and J by 2 bases, with 10 bases between them. As DNA, the CDR3 is TGTGCCAGCAGGGCCACAGCCACTAATGAAAAACTGTTTTTT. Translated, it gives CASRATATNEKLFF.

This clonotype was recorded a few times. The chain uses TRBV6-1 and TRBJ2-4; 14 bases map to TRBD2. Germline assignment: CDR1 MNHNS and CDR2 SASEGT. This CDR3 region has 18 residues. J lost 9 bases, V lost 6 bases, and 16 bases had no gene match. The CDR3 coding sequence is TGTGCCAGCAGGGGGACTGTCGGACTAGCGGGAGGCGGTAGCATTCAGTACTTC. It translates to CASRGTVGLAGGGSIQYF.

The rearrangement uses TRBV11-2 and TRBJ2-1; no clear D. The CDR3 contains 15 residues. V lost 0 bases and J 8 bases, leaving 14 bases between the germline ends. Germline loops: CDR1 SGHAT, CDR2 FQNNGV. CDR3 DNA: TGTGCCAGCAGCTTAGATCCAATGGTAAGCGATGAGCAGTTCTTC. This gives the protein CASSLDPMVSDEQFF.

This clonotype was counted a few times. V gene TRBV3-1 combines with J gene TRBJ1-6; 7 bases line up with TRBD1. With 1 base clipped from V and 7 bases from J, the junction kept 7 bases outside the gene matches. This CDR3 spans 16 amino acids. Germline V gives CDR1 LGHDT, CDR2 YNNKEL (reference sequence). The CDR3 DNA follows: TGTGCCAGCAGCCAAGTCGGGACAGTCTCCAATTCACCCCTCCACTTT. Encoded protein: CASSQVGTVSNSPLHF.

This clonotype was observed a few times. This chain uses TRBV10-3 with TRBJ2-1; D remains ambiguous. The CDR3 loop spans 11 amino acids. The germline gives CDR1 ENHRY, CDR2 SYGVKD. Trimming took 2 bases from V and 10 from J, leaving 6 bases between them. The CDR3 reads CAISENGEQFF. In DNA form, the CDR3 reads TGTGCCATCAGTGAGAACGGCGAGCAGTTCTTC.

A few counts support this clonotype. The rearrangement uses TRBV19 and TRBJ1-3; D not resolved. The ends were cut back, 7 bases at V and 0 bases at J, with 10 bases in the middle. Germline CDR1 LNHDA, CDR2 SQIVND (reference sequence). CDR3 size: 14 residues. As DNA, the CDR3 is TGTGCCAGTACCAAAATCAACTCTGGAAACACCATATATTTT. Translating gives CASTKINSGNTIYF.

This clonotype was counted ten times or more. This rearrangement joins TRBV4-1 to TRBJ1-5, with 9 bases matching TRBD1. This CDR3 comprises 17 residues. Unmatched junction bases numbered 12, after V lost 4 bases and J lost 5 bases. Germline V CDR1 and CDR2: MGHRA, YSYEKL. The CDR3 nucleotides read TGCGCCAGCAGCCCAGACTTTAGGACAGGGGAGTATCAGCCCCAGCATTTT. It specifies CASSPDFRTGEYQPQHF.

This clonotype was found a few times. The chain uses TRBV6-5 and TRBJ2-5; TRBD2 matches at 9 bases. The germline gives CDR1 MNHEY, CDR2 SVGAGI. Unmatched junction bases numbered 6, after V lost 0 bases and J lost 1 base. The CDR3 extends over 17 amino acids. The CDR3 DNA reads TGTGCCAGCAGTTACTCGGGGGGTAGCGGGGGCCAAGAGACCCAGTACTTC. Its translation: CASSYSGGSGGQETQYF.

This clonotype was seen only a few times. The chain combines TRBV2 with TRBJ2-7, with unresolved D. CDR1 is SNHLY and CDR2 is FYNNEI in the germline V gene. Trimming shortened V by 2 bases and J by 6 bases, and 5 bases separated the two germline ends. This CDR3 has 11 amino acids. CDR3 region: CASSETFEQYF. Written as DNA, the CDR3 is TGTGCCAGCAGTGAAACATTCGAGCAGTACTTC.

The gene calls are TRBV2 and TRBJ2-1; 7 bases are a match to TRBD1. After removal of 5 bases from V and 7 bases from J, the junction contained 5 bases not matched to a gene. The CDR3 contains 13 residues. CDR1 SNHLY and CDR2 FYNNEI come from the germline V gene. CDR3: CASSLTGENEQFF. CDR3 DNA sequence: TGTGCCAGCAGTCTTACAGGGGAAAATGAGCAGTTCTTC.

The rearrangement uses TRBV5-5 and TRBJ2-3, with TRBD2 matching 7 bases. Germline V lookup: CDR1 SGHKS, CDR2 YYEKEE (reference sequence). With V trimmed by 0 bases and J by 2 bases, 9 bases remained unmatched. CDR3 size: 17 residues. CDR3 loop: CASSLAASGTLTDTQYF. The CDR3 DNA sequence: TGTGCCAGCAGCTTGGCTGCTAGCGGAACTCTCACAGATACGCAGTATTTT.

This rearrangement joins TRBV18 to TRBJ1-2; D unclear. V lost 4 bases and J lost 3, with 15 bases in between. The V gene's germline CDR1 is KGHSH and CDR2 LQKENI. This CDR3 is 15 amino acids long. The CDR3 loop reads CASSRTSGSDYGYTF. As DNA, the CDR3 is TGTGCCAGCTCACGTACGTCGGGTAGCGACTATGGCTACACCTTC.

In its sample, this clonotype was seen a few times. The gene calls are TRBV7-9 and TRBJ2-7, with 7 bases that match TRBD2. V shed 1 base, J shed 4 bases, and the junction held 19 bases outside the gene matches. The CDR3 loop spans 19 amino acids. Per the germline V gene, CDR1 is SEHNR and CDR2 is FQNEAQ (reference sequence). CDR3 protein: CASSLESTELALGEYEQYF. In DNA, the CDR3 is TGTGCCAGCAGCTTAGAGTCGACAGAACTAGCGCTGGGGGAATACGAGCAGTACTTC.

On this clonotype: A read error may produce the germline difference seen at one junction end. In DNA, the CDR3 is TGTGCCAGGAGTCTCAGATGGGACACTGAAGCTTTCTTT. This translates into CARSLRWDTEAFF. The chain links TRBV30 to TRBJ1-1; no clear D. The CDR3 length is 13 residues. Germline values: CDR1 GTSNPN, CDR2 SVGIG (reference sequence).

This clonotype has ten or more counts. The chain couples TRBV10-3 to TRBJ1-1; D may be TRBD1 (6 bases). Between the trimmed V and J ends, which lost 6 bases and 0 bases, there was a span of 11 bases. CDR3 length equals 14 residues. Germline CDR1 reads ENHRY; CDR2 reads SYGVKD. CDR3 residues: CAISGQTMNTEAFF. As DNA, the CDR3 is TGTGCCATCAGCGGACAGACCATGAACACTGAAGCTTTCTTT.

The chain employs TRBV2 and TRBJ2-2; the D call may be TRBD1 or TRBD2 (6 bases each). The germline V and J ends were trimmed by 0 bases and 6 bases, with 17 bases remaining between them. Germline CDR1 SNHLY, CDR2 FYNNEI. CDR3 length: 17 amino acids. CDR3 nucleotides: TGTGCCAGCAGTGAAGCGCACGGAGGGGGTCTTGCCGGGGAGCTGTTTTTT. Its protein is CASSEAHGGGLAGELFF.